The 32 T cell receptor beta chains reported below all come from one sample, sequenced in a study of T cells expressing NK-cell markers. For each CDR3 protein, TCRdb gives one entry from its re-call of the 5' RACE reads, without DNA. Its table records 550,000 or so distinct CDR3 sequences. The specimen was blood T cells: a sorted CD56 or NKG2C T cell subset, CD4+ or CD8+ T cells, or bulk PBMC T cells (not recorded which). Receptors were obtained from a man younger than 35 in good health.

This chain uses TRBV20-1 with TRBJ1-1. Germline CDR1 DFQATT, CDR2 SNEGSKA (reference sequence). This CDR3 is 15 amino acids long. The CDR3 region is CSASSSGGPNTEAFF.

This chain links TRBV4-3 with TRBJ2-3. Per germline, CDR1 LGHNA and CDR2 YSLEER. This CDR3 region has 17 residues. This CDR3 reads CASSQEQNSVGTDTQYF.

The rearrangement joins TRBV27 to TRBJ2-3; the D gene TCRdb calls, TRBD2, cannot be checked with no DNA. This CDR3 is 15 amino acids long. Germline CDR1 reads MNHEY; CDR2 reads SMNVEV (reference sequence). CDR3 in amino acids: CASSFGTQHTDTQYF.

The chain combines TRBV5-1 with TRBJ1-2; TCRdb lists TRBD1, though no DNA is available to test this call. The CDR3 extends over 13 amino acids. CDR1 is SGHRS, CDR2 YFSETQ, per germline. The CDR3 here is CASSLGDGDGYTF.

The gene calls are TRBV12-5 and TRBJ1-1. The germline V gene encodes CDR1 LGHNT and CDR2 FRNRAP. The CDR3 extends over 12 amino acids. CDR3 sequence reads: CASRDRETEAFF. Complete variable domain (other parts from reference TRBV12-5 and TRBJ1-1): DARVTQTPRHKVTEMGQEVTMRCQPILGHNTVFWYRQTMMQGLELLAYFRNRAPLDDSGMPKDRFSAEMPDATLATLKIQPSEPRDSAVYFCASRDRETEAFFGQGTRLTVV.

The J gene is TRBJ2-4, the V gene TRBV27; there is no DNA to check the TCRdb D call of TRBD2. The CDR3 has 13 amino acids. CDR1 and CDR2 from the germline V gene are MNHEY and SMNVEV (reference sequence). The CDR3 sequence: CASMALPTNIQYF.

The chain combines TRBV7-8 with TRBJ1-1. Germline assignment: CDR1 SGHVS and CDR2 FQNEAQ. CDR3 size: 14 residues. The CDR3: CASSLVIGTSEAFF.

V usage is TRBV3-1 and J usage is TRBJ1-1. CDR3 size: 13 residues. Germline lookup yields CDR1 LGHDT and CDR2 YNNKEL (reference sequence). Here the CDR3 reads CASSLGTEVEAFF.

V gene TRBV12-3 or TRBV12-4 combines with J gene TRBJ2-3; TCRdb gives TRBD2 as the D gene, but with no DNA this cannot be confirmed. The CDR3 sequence is 14 residues long. CDR3 amino acids: CASNPGLAEPGQYF.

V is TRBV28 and J is TRBJ1-1. The length of the CDR3 is 11 residues. Germline CDR1 is MDHEN and CDR2 is SYDVKM. The CDR3 region is CATRDITEAFF.

The chain combines TRBV4-3 with TRBJ2-3; TCRdb returns TRBD2, unconfirmable since there is no DNA. CDR1 and CDR2 from the germline V gene are LGHNA and YSLEER. The CDR3 loop spans 16 amino acids. CDR3 in amino acids: CASSQRGAGISDTQYF.

This sequence joins TRBV27 and TRBJ1-5; the D gene TCRdb calls, TRBD1, cannot be checked with no DNA. The germline CDR1 and CDR2 sequences are MNHEY and SMNVEV (reference sequence). This CDR3 has 16 residues. Here the CDR3 reads CASSLTGGENNQPQHF.

This chain uses TRBV5-5 with TRBJ2-3. Germline assignment: CDR1 SGHKS and CDR2 YYEKEE (reference sequence). There are 14 residues in the CDR3. This CDR3 is CASSFFDATDTQYF.

This chain connects TRBV10-3 to TRBJ2-7; the D call from TCRdb, TRBD2, cannot be confirmed without DNA. CDR3 length: 16 amino acids. CDR1 ENHRY and CDR2 SYGVKD come from the germline V gene. CDR3: CAISAFRDSNSYEQYF.

V gene TRBV7-2 combines with J gene TRBJ2-7; TCRdb's assignment of TRBD1 cannot be checked, as there is no DNA. The CDR3 sequence is 14 residues long. CDR1 is SGHTA, CDR2 FQGNSA, per germline. The CDR3: CASSLKDPGTEQYF.

The chain couples TRBV6-5 to TRBJ2-1. CDR3 length: 17 residues. The germline CDR1 and CDR2 sequences are MNHEY and SVGAGI. CDR3 in amino acids: CASSYSRWGRSGNEQFF.

This sequence joins TRBV4-3 and TRBJ2-1. The CDR3 is 15 residues long. The germline CDR1 and CDR2 sequences are LGHNA and YSLEER. CDR3 sequence: CASSQEQVAYNEQFF.

The chain combines TRBV6-1 with TRBJ2-7; TCRdb lists TRBD1, though no DNA is available to test this call. This CDR3 has 15 amino acids. Germline values: CDR1 MNHNS, CDR2 SASEGT. The CDR3: CASRTGTDSSYEQYF.

The V gene is TRBV5-6, the J gene TRBJ2-3; checking the TCRdb D call of TRBD2 is not possible without DNA. The CDR3 has 16 residues. Germline V gene lookup returns CDR1 SGHDT and CDR2 YYEEEE. The chain's CDR3 is CASSLGAGGPVDTQYF.

The chain employs TRBV5-1 and TRBJ1-5. Germline V gene data show CDR1 as SGHRS and CDR2 as YFSETQ. This CDR3 comprises 14 residues. The CDR3 sequence is CASSPKGEDRPQHF. Drawing the rest from reference TRBV5-1 and TRBJ1-5, the complete variable domain is KAGVTQTPRYLIKTRGQQVTLSCSPISGHRSVSWYQQTPGQGLQFLFEYFSETQRNKGNFPGRFSGRQFSNSRSEMNVSTLELGDSALYLCASSPKGEDRPQHFGDGTRLSIL.

The chain recombines TRBV3-1 with TRBJ1-6; the TRBD1 assignment by TCRdb is unverifiable without DNA. The CDR3 spans 15 residues. Germline CDR1 reads LGHDT; CDR2 reads YNNKEL (reference sequence). The CDR3 is CASSQGDRMGSPLHF.

The V and J genes are TRBV6-2 or TRBV6-3 and TRBJ2-7; without DNA, the TCRdb call of TRBD2 cannot be checked. This CDR3 contains 13 residues. Germline V gene data show CDR1 as MNHEY and CDR2 as SVGEGT. The CDR3 sequence is CASTRAASYEQYF.

This chain links TRBV9 with TRBJ2-5. Looked up from germline, CDR1 is SGDLS and CDR2 is YYNGEE. CDR3 length: 12 amino acids. The CDR3 spells CASGGESETQYF.

The chain employs TRBV5-1 and TRBJ2-3; TCRdb's assignment of TRBD2 cannot be checked, as there is no DNA. Germline V lookup: CDR1 SGHRS, CDR2 YFSETQ. The CDR3 sequence is 14 residues long. CDR3 loop: CASRTSGSLDTQYF.

The V and J genes are TRBV7-2 and TRBJ2-2. Germline lookup yields CDR1 SGHTA and CDR2 FQGNSA. The CDR3 extends over 15 amino acids. CDR3 residues: CASSLVGSNTGELFF. The whole variable domain, remainder taken from reference TRBV7-2 and TRBJ2-2, is GAGVSQSPSNKVTEKGKDVELRCDPISGHTALYWYRQSLGQGLEFLIYFQGNSAPDKSGLPSDRFSAERTGGSVSTLTIQRTQQEDSAVYLCASSLVGSNTGELFFGEGSRLTVL.

This rearrangement joins TRBV5-1 to TRBJ2-5. Germline V CDR1 and CDR2: SGHRS, YFSETQ. CDR3 length: 15 residues. The CDR3 is CASSLARAGQETQYF.

This chain uses TRBV9 with TRBJ2-3; without DNA, the TCRdb call of TRBD2 cannot be checked. Germline CDR1 and CDR2: SGDLS and YYNGEE. CDR3 length: 20 residues. CDR3 amino acids: CASSERGSLLAGGITDTQYF.

This rearrangement joins TRBV14 to TRBJ2-1; TCRdb gives TRBD1 as the D gene, but with no DNA this cannot be confirmed. CDR1 and CDR2 (germline): SGHDN, FVKESK. The CDR3 loop spans 16 amino acids. This chain's CDR3 is CASSQVGRSVYNEQFF.

V gene TRBV5-1 combines with J gene TRBJ2-7; TCRdb proposes TRBD1, but this gene call is untestable without DNA. The CDR3 extends over 17 amino acids. Germline CDR1 reads SGHRS; CDR2 reads YFSETQ. CDR3 amino acids: CASSLGGVDRLTYEQYF.

The chain links TRBV4-2 to TRBJ1-1; TCRdb picks TRBD1, but there is no DNA to check that call. Germline V gene sequence: CDR1 LGHNA, CDR2 YNFKEQ. The CDR3 covers 15 residues. The CDR3 protein is CASSRPDSYNTEAFF.

The chain links TRBV7-9 to TRBJ1-1; TCRdb calls TRBD1, which cannot be checked without DNA. The CDR3 runs 14 residues. Germline V gives CDR1 SEHNR, CDR2 FQNEAQ (reference sequence). CDR3 protein: CASGTGAESTEAFF.

The chain uses TRBV6-2 or TRBV6-3 and TRBJ2-2; there is no DNA to check the TCRdb D call of TRBD2. CDR1 is MNHEY, CDR2 SVGEGT, per germline. The CDR3 has 21 amino acids. The CDR3 loop is CASSQRPGLVVGGRGTGELFF.